This TCR beta chain emerged from a study of STAT5B mutations in CD4+ large granular lymphocyte leukemia. This clone was observed a few times. In the authors' methods: Lowest detectable productive clonotype frequency was 2.59 x 10-5. The data were produced by immunoSEQ multiplex PCR, yet TCRdb's version contains in-frame clones alone and is incomplete. V and J calls and clone size are those listed in that table; D and trimming were worked out from the DNA. The sample has about 40,000 clones; approximately 84% are singletons. Sequencing input: CD4+ T cells from blood buffy coats. The TCR sequence derives from a human donor in good health.

For the CDR3, the DNA is TGTGCCAGCAGTGAACGTCGCCACCTGGACTATGGCTACACCTTC. Its translation: CASSERRHLDYGYTF. The chain links TRBV2 to TRBJ1-2; D not certain. This CDR3 is 15 amino acids long. The V end was cut by 2 bases, the J end by 3 bases, with 13 bases between. From germline, CDR1 is SNHLY and CDR2 FYNNEI.